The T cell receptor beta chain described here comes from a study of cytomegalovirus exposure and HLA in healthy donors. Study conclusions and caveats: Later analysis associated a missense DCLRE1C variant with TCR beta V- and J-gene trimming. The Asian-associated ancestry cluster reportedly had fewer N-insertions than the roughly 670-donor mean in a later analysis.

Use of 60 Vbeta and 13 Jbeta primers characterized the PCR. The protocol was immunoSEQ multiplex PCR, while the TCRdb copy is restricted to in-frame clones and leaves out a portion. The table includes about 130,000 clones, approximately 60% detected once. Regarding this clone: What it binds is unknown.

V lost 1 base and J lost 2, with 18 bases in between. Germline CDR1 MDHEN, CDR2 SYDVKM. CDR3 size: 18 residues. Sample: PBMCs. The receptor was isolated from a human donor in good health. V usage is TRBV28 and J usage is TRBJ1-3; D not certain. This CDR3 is CASSLSGSGGLTGNTIYF. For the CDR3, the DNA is TGTGCCAGCAGTTTATCGGGCTCAGGAGGGTTGACTGGAAACACCATATATTTT.